A selection of T cell receptor beta chains follows, all from one sample in a study of T cell responses to AZD1222 COVID-19 vaccine. Sequenced by immunoSEQ multiplex PCR; TCRdb stores in-frame clones only, minus some. There are 80,000 to 100,000 clones in the sample; 80% to 90% occur only once, and 10% lies in the top ten. The sequencing here drew on peripheral blood, taken on day 0 of MenACWY control vaccination. These receptor sequences come from an adult in good health. Both conserved end residues are trimmed from each CDR3. The D gene is left open where the match is weak.

cdr3_aa	v_call	j_call	d_call
SPSREDTQY	TRBV20-1	TRBJ2-3	NA
AISSTLAYNEQF	TRBV10-3	TRBJ2-1	NA
ASKIGLYSYEQY	TRBV2	TRBJ2-7	NA
ASSALRVVIDPEAF	TRBV21-1	TRBJ1-1	NA
AWQGGGDGYT	TRBV30	TRBJ1-2	NA
ASSLVGSSGNTIY	TRBV5-8	TRBJ1-3	NA
ASSLERRDGYT	TRBV3-1/TRBV3-2	TRBJ1-2	NA
ASSSLAGDGRTGELF	TRBV27	TRBJ2-2	TRBD2
ASSTQTGGTYNEQF	TRBV21-1	TRBJ2-1	NA
ASSQRLSSEAF	TRBV4-2	TRBJ1-1	NA
ASSVSPTSSYEQY	TRBV9	TRBJ2-7	NA
ASQDRSEAF	TRBV12-3/TRBV12-4	TRBJ1-1	NA
ASSPAGANTEAF	TRBV14	TRBJ1-1	NA
AWSDRSEQY	TRBV30	TRBJ2-7	NA
ASGGGVREQY	TRBV25-1	TRBJ2-7	TRBD2
SVSPLRGGYEQY	TRBV29-1	TRBJ2-7	TRBD2
ASSLGAFTNYGYT	TRBV28	TRBJ1-2	NA
ASGSRGGYGYT	TRBV2	TRBJ1-2	NA
ASSQEDRGRSEAF	TRBV4-2	TRBJ1-1	TRBD1
ASSPGSYNSPLH	TRBV18	TRBJ1-6	NA
ASSIRTSGGYNEQF	TRBV19	TRBJ2-1	TRBD2
AISELSLGLDYEQY	TRBV10-3	TRBJ2-7	NA
ASRGLAADTQY	TRBV12-3/TRBV12-4	TRBJ2-3	TRBD2
ASSQGTGLDEQF	TRBV4-1	TRBJ2-1	TRBD1
ASKTETEAF	TRBV28	TRBJ1-1	NA
ASSYSGQGAVNTEAF	TRBV6-2/TRBV6-3	TRBJ1-1	TRBD1
ASSSDRVGTEAF	TRBV7-9	TRBJ1-1	NA
SVEISRQGTSNEKLF	TRBV29-1	TRBJ1-4	TRBD1
ASSLGSGEETQY	TRBV5-1	TRBJ2-5	NA